Sequencing of this TCR beta chain was carried out in a study of shared clonotypes between healthy human individuals. Libraries were prepared by immunoSEQ multiplex PCR; TCRdb keeps only in-frame clonotypes and omits some of them. The data hold 2 million to 3 million clones, with approximately 92% observed a single time. Trimming took 5 bases from V and 4 from J; bases not matched to a gene: 6. The CDR3 covers 15 residues. Per germline, CDR1 MNHNS and CDR2 SASEGT. Source material: naive CD4+ T cells sorted from blood. As for subset: CD45RA+ positively selected. The rearrangement links TRBV6-1 to TRBJ2-7; 12 nucleotides line up with TRBD1. The clonotype comes from a man in his late teens or twenties in good health. The CDR3 bases are TGTGCCAGCAGTTCCCGGGACAGGGGGCTGTACGAGCAGTACTTC. Encoded protein: CASSSRDRGLYEQYF.